Below, 15 T cell receptor beta chains from the same sample are listed, as sequenced in a study of Ad26.COV2.S vaccination and SARS-CoV-2 variants. Indicated treatment: 15 to 20 received Ad26.COV2.S at low or high dose, single or two shots; roughly five received placebo; per-sample allocation not given. The samples date from day 63 after the first vaccine or placebo injection. Sequenced by immunoSEQ multiplex PCR; TCRdb stores in-frame clones only, minus some. The sample lists more than 400,000 clones; 90% were seen once. Sequenced material: peripheral blood, taken in a trial of Ad26.COV2.S vaccine versus placebo. The receptor set was obtained from a person between 18 and 59 years old who received the Ad26.COV2.S COVID-19 vaccine or a placebo.

The J gene is TRBJ2-7, the V gene TRBV19, with 9 positions matching TRBD1. V gave up 5 bases and J gave up 5 bases; unmatched junction bases: 10. The germline V gene encodes CDR1 LNHDA and CDR2 SQIVND (reference sequence). The CDR3 is 15 residues long. The CDR3 spells CASSPWTGEVNEQYF. The CDR3 coding sequence is TGTGCCAGTAGTCCATGGACAGGGGAGGTCAACGAGCAGTACTTC.

V usage is TRBV4-3 and J usage is TRBJ2-4; 9 nucleotides match TRBD2. The trim removed 2 bases at V and 0 bases at J, leaving 20 bases unmatched. Germline V gives CDR1 LGHNA, CDR2 YSLEER. The CDR3 has 22 residues. CDR3 nucleotides: TGCGCCAGCAGCCAAAAAACCTCTGGACTAGCGAGACGAACCCTAGCCAAAAACATTCAGTACTTC. It codes for CASSQKTSGLARRTLAKNIQYF.

J is TRBJ2-2 and V is TRBV11-2; 9 bases map to TRBD2. The CDR3 runs to 15 residues. V gave up 6 bases and J gave up 5 bases; unmatched junction bases: 7. The germline gives CDR1 SGHAT, CDR2 FQNNGV. Here the CDR3 DNA reads TGTGCCAGCAGTGACATAGCGGGAGTTACCGGGGAGCTGTTTTTT. The encoded protein is CASSDIAGVTGELFF. The complete variable domain, with remaining parts taken from reference TRBV11-2 and TRBJ2-2, reads EAGVAQSPRYKIIEKRQSVAFWCNPISGHATLYWYQQILGQGPKLLIQFQNNGVVDDSQLPKDRFSAERLKGVDSTLKIQPAKLEDSAVYLCASSDIAGVTGELFFGEGSRLTVL.

The V and J genes are TRBV28 and TRBJ2-2, with D maybe TRBD1 (5 bases). The CDR3 contains 14 residues. V was pared by 6 bases and J by 3 bases, with 11 bases between. Per germline, CDR1 MDHEN and CDR2 SYDVKM. CDR3 bases: TGTGCCAGCAGAACGGACACCTACACCGGGGAGCTGTTTTTT. It translates to CASRTDTYTGELFF.

The chain combines TRBV6-2 or TRBV6-3 with TRBJ2-2; D is possibly TRBD1 or TRBD2 (6 bases each). CDR3 length equals 16 residues. V was trimmed by 0 bases and J by 0 bases, leaving 8 bases between them. Germline V lookup: CDR1 MNHEY, CDR2 SVGEGT. The CDR3 DNA sequence: TGTGCCAGCAGTTACTCGGGGGGCTCGAACACCGGGGAGCTGTTTTTT. Translated, it gives CASSYSGGSNTGELFF.

The rearrangement uses TRBV10-3 and TRBJ2-7; 7 bases line up with TRBD1. CDR3 length: 15 residues. Germline V gene data show CDR1 as ENHRY and CDR2 as SYGVKD. Trimming removed 0 bases from V and 3 bases from J; junction bases left unmatched: 5. CDR3 in amino acids: CAISESRTGFYEQYF. The CDR3 DNA sequence: TGTGCCATCAGTGAGTCGAGGACAGGATTCTACGAGCAGTACTTC.

The chain employs TRBV29-1 and TRBJ2-3, with 10 bases aligning to TRBD2. The CDR3 is 13 residues long. V dropped 4 bases and J dropped 5; count of bases not matched to a gene: 3. Germline V lookup: CDR1 SQVTM, CDR2 ANQGSEA. CDR3 DNA: TGCAGCGTTGCTAGCGGGAGTGGAGATACGCAGTATTTT. This sequence encodes CSVASGSGDTQYF.

V gene TRBV6-2 or TRBV6-3 combines with J gene TRBJ2-1; either TRBD1 or TRBD2 may fit D (5 bases each). The ends were cut back, 2 bases at V and 0 bases at J, with 11 bases in the middle. Germline CDR1 is MNHEY and CDR2 is SVGEGT. This CDR3 comprises 16 residues. The CDR3 is CASSYQRGPSYNEQFF. CDR3 in DNA: TGTGCCAGCAGTTACCAACGGGGACCCTCCTACAATGAGCAGTTCTTC.

The V call is TRBV6-5, the J call TRBJ1-2, with D maybe TRBD1 (5 bases). Germline V gene sequence: CDR1 MNHEY, CDR2 SVGAGI. The CDR3 contains 13 residues. The germline V and J ends were trimmed by 2 bases and 8 bases, with 12 bases remaining between them. CDR3 nucleotides: TGTGCCAGCAGTTACGGCCAGGGTAACGGCTACACCTTC. Its protein product is CASSYGQGNGYTF.

This chain links TRBV14 with TRBJ2-2; 7 bases are shared with TRBD2. V was clipped by 0 bases and J by 1 base; unmatched bases: 5. The CDR3 has 17 residues. Germline lookup yields CDR1 SGHDN and CDR2 FVKESK. Here the CDR3 reads CASSQERLAENTGELFF. The CDR3 bases are TGTGCCAGCAGCCAAGAGAGGCTAGCGGAGAACACCGGGGAGCTGTTTTTT.

The count of this clone is one. This chain joins TRBV28 and TRBJ2-7; 8 positions agree with TRBD2. CDR1 and CDR2 (germline): MDHEN, SYDVKM. The CDR3 extends over 12 amino acids. V shed 6 bases and J 2 bases; nucleotides not matched to a gene: 0. CDR3 coding DNA: TGTGCCAGCAGGACTAGCGCCTACGAGCAGTACTTC. Amino acid sequence: CASRTSAYEQYF.

The genes are TRBV14 and TRBJ1-1; a possible D gene is TRBD1 (5 bases). The CDR3 covers 18 residues. Trimming pared 1 base from V and 1 base from J, leaving 19 bases between. Per the germline V gene, CDR1 is SGHDN and CDR2 is FVKESK. The CDR3 sequence is CASSQGKLRGLWNTEAFF. The DNA of the CDR3 is TGTGCCAGCAGCCAAGGAAAGTTAAGGGGACTATGGAACACTGAAGCTTTCTTT.

The chain combines TRBV19 with TRBJ2-1, with 10 bases aligning to TRBD1. Per germline, CDR1 LNHDA and CDR2 SQIVND (reference sequence). The CDR3 is 14 amino acids. With 3 bases clipped from V and 9 bases from J, the junction kept 5 bases outside the gene matches. CDR3 in DNA: TGTGCCAGTAGTATGGGACAGGGGAGTAGTGAGCAGTTCTTC. Residues: CASSMGQGSSEQFF.

The chain employs TRBV3-1 (or the pseudogene TRBV3-2) and TRBJ2-1; D call uncertain. Trimming stripped 0 bases from V and 11 bases from J, with 11 bases between. Germline values: CDR1 LGHDT, CDR2 YNNKEL (reference sequence). The CDR3 length is 13 residues. The CDR3 bases are TGTGCCAGCAGCCAAGATCCCGCTGTGAAGCAGTTCTTC. It is translated as CASSQDPAVKQFF.

On this clone itself: Other DNA sequences within the sample encode an identical CDR3. V gene TRBV27 combines with J gene TRBJ2-7, with 9 bases that match TRBD2. The V segment lost 2 bases and the J segment 3 bases; nucleotides outside the gene matches: 2. This CDR3 spans 14 amino acids. The V gene's germline CDR1 is MNHEY and CDR2 SMNVEV (reference sequence). The CDR3 loop is CASSLRREGYEQYF. CDR3 nucleotides: TGTGCCAGCAGTTTACGGCGGGAGGGCTACGAGCAGTACTTC.